This entry is about one T cell receptor beta chain. This record comes from a study of patients and donors after allogeneic stem cell transplantation. The V and J ends lost 4 bases and 11 bases respectively, with 12 bases between them. CDR3 length equals 12 residues. TCRdb fed the RT-PCR reads into MiXCR, producing one record per CDR3 protein. The table shows fewer than 75,000 distinct CDR3 sequences, with 13% occurring only once. This chain links TRBV12-3 or TRBV12-4 with TRBJ2-1, with D unresolved. Sequencing was done on a sample of blood, either unsorted or a sorted T cell fraction (not recorded which). The receptor was isolated from a human donor who was either an allogeneic HSCT recipient or a stem cell or donor lymphocyte infusion donor (not recorded which). It is not recorded whose cells these are; they may come from a transplant donor. The CDR3 sequence: CASSYGDPQQFF. CDR3 coding DNA: TGTGCCAGCAGTTATGGGGATCCCCAGCAGTTCTTC.